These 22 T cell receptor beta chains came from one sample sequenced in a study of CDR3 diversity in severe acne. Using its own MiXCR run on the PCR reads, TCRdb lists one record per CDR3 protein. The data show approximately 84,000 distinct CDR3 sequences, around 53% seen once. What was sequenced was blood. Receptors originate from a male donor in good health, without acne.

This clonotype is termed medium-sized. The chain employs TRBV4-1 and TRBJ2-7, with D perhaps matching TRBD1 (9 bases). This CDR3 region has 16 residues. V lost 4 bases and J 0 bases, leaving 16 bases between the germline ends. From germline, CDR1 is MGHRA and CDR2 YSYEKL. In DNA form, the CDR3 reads TGCGCCAGCAGCCCCCGGGGGGGACAGGGCTCCTACGAGCAGTACTTC. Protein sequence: CASSPRGGQGSYEQYF.

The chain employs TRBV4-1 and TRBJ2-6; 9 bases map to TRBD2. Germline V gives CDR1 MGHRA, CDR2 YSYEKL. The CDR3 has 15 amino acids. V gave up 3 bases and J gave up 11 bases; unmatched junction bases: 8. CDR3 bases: TGCGCCAGCAGCCAGGGGCGGGAGGGTAAGGACGTCCTGACTTTC. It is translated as CASSQGREGKDVLTF.

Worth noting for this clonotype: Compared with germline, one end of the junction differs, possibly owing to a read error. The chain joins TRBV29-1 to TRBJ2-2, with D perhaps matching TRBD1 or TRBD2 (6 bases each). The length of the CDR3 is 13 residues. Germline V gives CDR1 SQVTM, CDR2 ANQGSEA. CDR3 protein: CGVVKGGTRELFF. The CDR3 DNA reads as TGCGGCGTTGTGAAGGGGGGCACCAGGGAGCTGTTTTTT.

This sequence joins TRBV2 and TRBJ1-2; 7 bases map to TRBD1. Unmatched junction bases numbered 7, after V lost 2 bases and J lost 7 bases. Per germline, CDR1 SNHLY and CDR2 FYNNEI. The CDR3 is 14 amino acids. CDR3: CASSEPTGVGGYTF. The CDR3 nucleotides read TGTGCCAGCAGTGAACCTACAGGGGTGGGTGGCTACACCTTC.

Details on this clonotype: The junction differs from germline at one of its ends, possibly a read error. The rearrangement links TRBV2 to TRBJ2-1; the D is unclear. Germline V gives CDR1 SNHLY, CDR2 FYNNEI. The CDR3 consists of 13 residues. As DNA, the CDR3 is TGTGCCAGCAGTCCAAGGTCCCGCAATGAGCGGTTCTTC. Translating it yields CASSPRSRNERFF.

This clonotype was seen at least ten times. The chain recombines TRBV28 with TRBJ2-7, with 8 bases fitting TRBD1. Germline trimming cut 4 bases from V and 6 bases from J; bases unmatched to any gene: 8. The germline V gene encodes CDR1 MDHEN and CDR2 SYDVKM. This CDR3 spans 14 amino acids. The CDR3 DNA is TGTGCCAGCAGTTCTTATCAGGGGGCGGGCGAGCAGTACTTC. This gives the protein CASSSYQGAGEQYF.

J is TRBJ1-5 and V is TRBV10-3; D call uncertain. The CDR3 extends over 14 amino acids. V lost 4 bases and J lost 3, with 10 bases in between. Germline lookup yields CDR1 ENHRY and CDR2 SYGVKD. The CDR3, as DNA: TGTGCCATCAGTGTAGCCGGGAACAATCAGCCCCAGCATTTT. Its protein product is CAISVAGNNQPQHF.

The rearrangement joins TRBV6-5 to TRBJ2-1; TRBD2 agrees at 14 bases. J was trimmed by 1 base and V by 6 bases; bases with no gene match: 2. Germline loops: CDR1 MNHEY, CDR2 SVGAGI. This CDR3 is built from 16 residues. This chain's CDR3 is CASSRTSGGSYNEQFF. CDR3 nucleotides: TGTGCCAGCAGCCGGACTAGCGGGGGGTCCTACAATGAGCAGTTCTTC.

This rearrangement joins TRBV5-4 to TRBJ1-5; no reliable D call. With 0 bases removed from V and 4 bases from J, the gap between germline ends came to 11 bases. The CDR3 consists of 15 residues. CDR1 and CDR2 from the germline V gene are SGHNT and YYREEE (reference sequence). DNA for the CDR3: TGTGCCAGCAGCTTGGTGTCGTCCGAGAATCAGCCCCAGCATTTT. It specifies CASSLVSSENQPQHF.

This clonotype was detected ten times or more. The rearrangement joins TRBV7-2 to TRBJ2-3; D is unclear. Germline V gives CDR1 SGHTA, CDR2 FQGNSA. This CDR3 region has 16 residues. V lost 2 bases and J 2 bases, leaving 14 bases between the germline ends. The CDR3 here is CASSLFEATYTDTQYF. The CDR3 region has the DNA TGTGCCAGCAGCTTATTTGAGGCCACTTACACAGATACGCAGTATTTT.

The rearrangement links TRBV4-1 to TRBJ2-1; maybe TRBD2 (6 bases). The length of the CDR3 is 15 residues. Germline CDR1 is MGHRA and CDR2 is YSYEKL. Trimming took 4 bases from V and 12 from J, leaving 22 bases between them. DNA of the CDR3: TGCGCCAGCAGCCTTGTTTCTAGCGCGGTAGATGTGCAGTTCTTC. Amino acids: CASSLVSSAVDVQFF.

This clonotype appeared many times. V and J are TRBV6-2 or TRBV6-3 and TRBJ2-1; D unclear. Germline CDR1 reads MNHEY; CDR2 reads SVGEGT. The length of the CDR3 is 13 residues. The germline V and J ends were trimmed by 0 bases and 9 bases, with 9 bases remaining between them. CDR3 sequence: CASSYSRFSEQFF. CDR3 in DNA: TGTGCCAGCAGTTACTCGAGGTTCTCTGAGCAGTTCTTC.

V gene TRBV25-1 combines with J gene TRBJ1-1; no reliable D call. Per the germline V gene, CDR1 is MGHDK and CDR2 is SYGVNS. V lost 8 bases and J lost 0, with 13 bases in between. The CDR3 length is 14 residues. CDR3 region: CASSPPGLNTEAFF. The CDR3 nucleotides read TGTGCCAGCTCCCCGCCGGGCTTGAACACTGAAGCTTTCTTT.

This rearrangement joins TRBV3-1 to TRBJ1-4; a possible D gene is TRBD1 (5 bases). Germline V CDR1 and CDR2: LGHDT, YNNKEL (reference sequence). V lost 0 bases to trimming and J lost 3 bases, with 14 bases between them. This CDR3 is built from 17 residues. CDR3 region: CASSQDVLAGANEKLFF. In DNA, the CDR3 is TGTGCCAGCAGCCAAGATGTACTAGCGGGGGCTAATGAAAAACTGTTTTTT.

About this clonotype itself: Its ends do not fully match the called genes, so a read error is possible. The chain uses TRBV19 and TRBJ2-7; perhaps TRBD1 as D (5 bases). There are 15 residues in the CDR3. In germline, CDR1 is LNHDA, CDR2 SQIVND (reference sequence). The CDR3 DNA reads TGTGCCAGTAGTTCTCACAGGTATCGGCTCTACAAGCAGTACTTC. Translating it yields CASSSHRYRLYKQYF.

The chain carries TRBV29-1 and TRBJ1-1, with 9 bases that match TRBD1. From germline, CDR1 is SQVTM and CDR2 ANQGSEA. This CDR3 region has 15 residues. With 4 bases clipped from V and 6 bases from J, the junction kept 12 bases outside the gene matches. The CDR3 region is CSVGHRGPAGAEAFF. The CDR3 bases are TGCAGCGTTGGACACAGGGGGCCGGCGGGGGCTGAAGCTTTCTTT.

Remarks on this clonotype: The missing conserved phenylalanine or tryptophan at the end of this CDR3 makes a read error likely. The CDR3 DNA follows: TGCGTCAGCAGTGAGTCCGGGGGGAAAGACTACGAGCAGTACCTC. Translation: CVSSESGGKDYEQYL. The V call is TRBV10-2, the J call TRBJ2-7, with TRBD2 matching 7 bases. CDR1 and CDR2 from the germline V gene are WSHSY and SAAADI. The CDR3 runs 15 residues.

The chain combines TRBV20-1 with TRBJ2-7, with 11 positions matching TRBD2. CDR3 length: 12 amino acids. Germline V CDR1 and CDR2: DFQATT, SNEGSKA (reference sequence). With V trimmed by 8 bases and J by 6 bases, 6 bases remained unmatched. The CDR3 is CSTLAGASEQYF. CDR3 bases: TGCAGTACACTAGCGGGAGCCTCCGAGCAGTACTTC.

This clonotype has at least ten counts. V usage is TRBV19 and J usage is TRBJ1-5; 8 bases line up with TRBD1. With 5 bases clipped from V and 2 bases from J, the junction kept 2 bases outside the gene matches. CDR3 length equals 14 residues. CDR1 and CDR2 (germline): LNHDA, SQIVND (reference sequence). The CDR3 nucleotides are TGTGCCAGTAGTGGACAGGGAGGCAATCAGCCCCAGCATTTT. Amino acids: CASSGQGGNQPQHF.

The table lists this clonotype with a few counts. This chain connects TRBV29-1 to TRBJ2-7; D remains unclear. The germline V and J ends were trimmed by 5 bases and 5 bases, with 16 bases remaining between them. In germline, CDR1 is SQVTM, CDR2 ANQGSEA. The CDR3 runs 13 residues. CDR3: CSVNDVGNHEQYF. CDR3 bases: TGCAGCGTTAACGATGTGGGGAATCACGAGCAGTACTTC.

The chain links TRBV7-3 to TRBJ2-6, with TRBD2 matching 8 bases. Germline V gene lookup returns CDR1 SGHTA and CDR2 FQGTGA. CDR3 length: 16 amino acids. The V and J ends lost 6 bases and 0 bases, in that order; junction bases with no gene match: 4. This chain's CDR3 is CASRPSGGSGANVLTF. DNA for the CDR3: TGTGCCAGCAGACCCAGCGGGGGCTCTGGGGCCAACGTCCTGACTTTC. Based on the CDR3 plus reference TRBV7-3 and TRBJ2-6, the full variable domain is GAGVSQTPSNKVTEKGKYVELRCDPISGHTALYWYRQSLGQGPEFLIYFQGTGAADDSGLPNDRFFAVRPEGSVSTLKIQRTERGDSAVYLCASRPSGGSGANVLTFGAGSRLTVL.

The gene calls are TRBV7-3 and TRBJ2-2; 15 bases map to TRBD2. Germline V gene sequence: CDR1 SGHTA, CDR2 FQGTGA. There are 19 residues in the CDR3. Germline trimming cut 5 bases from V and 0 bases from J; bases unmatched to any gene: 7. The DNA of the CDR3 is TGTGCCAGCAGCCCCCCGGGACTAGCGGGAGGAGCGAACACCGGGGAGCTGTTTTTT. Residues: CASSPPGLAGGANTGELFF.